The present entry profiles one T cell receptor beta chain with its context. The sample belongs to a study of blood T cell repertoires in COVID-19. Study overall: The United States, Italy and Spain were the sources of the acute and convalescent COVID-19 samples. Nucleic acid was either cDNA or gDNA, and it came from T cells, B-cell-depleted T cells, or PBMCs.

The CDR3 has 17 residues. The V and J ends lost 4 bases and 0 bases respectively, with 17 bases between them. Germline CDR1 reads LNHNV; CDR2 reads YYDKDF (reference sequence). As handled by the study authors: Cell counts per sample came from amplifying reference gene primers. Using immunoSEQ multiplex PCR, the repertoire was profiled, and TCRdb retains in-frame clones only, with some absent. That table supplies the V and J calls and clone size; D and trimming were determined from the DNA. Found here are roughly 69,000 clones, roughly three quarters of them singletons; the top ten hold roughly a tenth.

The clonotype comes from a woman aged 50 to 65 with acute or convalescent COVID-19. The sequenced material came from peripheral blood. The rearrangement uses TRBV15 and TRBJ2-3, with D tentatively TRBD2 (5 bases). The CDR3: CATSKFSAGSSTDTQYF. In nucleotides, the CDR3 is TGTGCCACCAGCAAGTTCTCTGCGGGCTCTAGCACAGATACGCAGTATTTT. The full variable domain, in which reference TRBV15 and TRBJ2-3 provide the parts outside the CDR3, is DAMVIQNPRYQVTQFGKPVTLSCSQTLNHNVMYWYQQKSSQAPKLLFHYYDKDFNNEADTPDNFQSRRPNTSFCFLDIRSPGLGDTAMYLCATSKFSAGSSTDTQYFGPGTRLTVL.